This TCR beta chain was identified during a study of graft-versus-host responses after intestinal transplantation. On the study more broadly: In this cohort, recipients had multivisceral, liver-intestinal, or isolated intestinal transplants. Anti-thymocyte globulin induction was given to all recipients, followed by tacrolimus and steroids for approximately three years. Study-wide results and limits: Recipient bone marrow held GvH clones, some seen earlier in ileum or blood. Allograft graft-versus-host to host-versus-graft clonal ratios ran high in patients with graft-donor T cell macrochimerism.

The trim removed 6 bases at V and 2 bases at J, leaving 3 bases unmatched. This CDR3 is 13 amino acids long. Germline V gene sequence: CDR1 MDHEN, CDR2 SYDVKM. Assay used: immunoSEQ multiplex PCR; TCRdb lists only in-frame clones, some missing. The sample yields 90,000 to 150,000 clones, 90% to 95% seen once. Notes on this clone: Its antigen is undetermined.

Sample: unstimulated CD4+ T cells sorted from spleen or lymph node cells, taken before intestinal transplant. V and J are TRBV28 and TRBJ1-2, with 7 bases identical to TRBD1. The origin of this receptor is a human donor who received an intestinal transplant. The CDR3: CASRSGGNYGYTF. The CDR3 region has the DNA TGTGCCAGCAGGTCAGGGGGGAACTATGGCTACACCTTC.